Below are 5 T cell receptor beta chains sequenced from a single sample in a study of sequential checkpoint blockade in melanoma. Sequencing was performed with immunoSEQ multiplex PCR; in TCRdb, only in-frame clones are kept and a portion is missing. The sample includes about 18,000 clones, about 50% of them seen just once. Stated treatment: randomized to nivolumab then ipilimumab (arm A) or the reverse (arm B). The sample in question was CD8+ T cells sorted from blood (inferred from file names), obtained from a patient given nivolumab and ipilimumab in sequence. Receptors were obtained from a human donor with melanoma.

CDR3 residues: CASSGVLNTEAFF. CDR3 bases: TGTGCCAGCAGCGGTGTATTGAACACTGAAGCTTTCTTT. The V call is TRBV9, the J call TRBJ1-1, with D hard to call. Trimming removed 3 bases from V and 0 bases from J, with 6 bases in between. The CDR3 is 13 amino acids. Per the germline V gene, CDR1 is SGDLS and CDR2 is YYNGEE.

The rearrangement links TRBV9 to TRBJ2-7; 9 nucleotides match TRBD2. The CDR3 runs to 15 residues. CDR1 is SGDLS and CDR2 is YYNGEE in the germline V gene. V shed 2 bases and J 7 bases; nucleotides not matched to a gene: 10. The CDR3 nucleotides are TGTGCCAGCAGCGTTCTCGGAGCGGGGGGAAATGAGCAGTACTTC. Translated: CASSVLGAGGNEQYF.

By share, this clone ranks as medium-sized (0.01 to 0.1%). CDR3 nucleotides: TGTGCCAGCGAGACTAGCACCTCCTACGAGCAGTACTTC. Translated: CASETSTSYEQYF. The chain has TRBV2 and TRBJ2-7, with 7 bases matching TRBD2. The CDR3 extends over 13 amino acids. Germline trimming cut 8 bases from V and 0 bases from J; bases unmatched to any gene: 4. Germline-derived CDR1 and CDR2 are SNHLY and FYNNEI.

The chain combines TRBV18 with TRBJ2-1, with D possibly matching TRBD2 (6 bases). This CDR3 comprises 15 residues. CDR1 is KGHSH and CDR2 is LQKENI in the germline V gene. The V end was cut by 3 bases, the J end by 7 bases, with 16 bases between. CDR3 protein: CASSPSQGGPNEQFF. CDR3 nucleotides: TGTGCCAGCTCACCCTCCCAAGGAGGGCCTAATGAGCAGTTCTTC. Full variable domain (outside the CDR3, taken from reference TRBV18 and TRBJ2-1): NAGVMQNPRHLVRRRGQEARLRCSPMKGHSHVYWYRQLPEEGLKFMVYLQKENIIDESGMPKERFSAEFPKEGPSILRIQQVVRGDSAAYFCASSPSQGGPNEQFFGPGTRLTVL.

The chain links TRBV6-5 to TRBJ1-1, with 9 bases lining up with TRBD1. The CDR3 runs to 15 residues. Germline V lookup: CDR1 MNHEY, CDR2 SVGAGI. Trimming cost V 8 bases and J 1 base; bases outside gene matches: 8. In nucleotides, the CDR3 is TGTGCCAGCGAAGGACAGGGGCTGGGGAACACTGAAGCTTTCTTT. Translation gives CASEGQGLGNTEAFF.